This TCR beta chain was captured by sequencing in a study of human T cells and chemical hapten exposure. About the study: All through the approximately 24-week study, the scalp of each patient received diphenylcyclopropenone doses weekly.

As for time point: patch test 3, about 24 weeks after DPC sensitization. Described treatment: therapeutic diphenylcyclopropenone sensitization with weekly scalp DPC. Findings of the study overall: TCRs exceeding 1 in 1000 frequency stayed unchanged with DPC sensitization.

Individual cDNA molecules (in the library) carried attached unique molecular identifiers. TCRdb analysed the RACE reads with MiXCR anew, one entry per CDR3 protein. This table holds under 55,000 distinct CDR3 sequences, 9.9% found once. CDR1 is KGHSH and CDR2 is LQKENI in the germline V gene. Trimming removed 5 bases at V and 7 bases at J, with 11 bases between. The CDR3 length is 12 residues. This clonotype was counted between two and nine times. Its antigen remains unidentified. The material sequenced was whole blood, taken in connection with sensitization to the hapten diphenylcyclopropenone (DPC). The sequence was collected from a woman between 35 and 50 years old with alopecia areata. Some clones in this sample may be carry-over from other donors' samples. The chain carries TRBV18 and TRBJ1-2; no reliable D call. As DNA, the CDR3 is TGTGCCAGCTCAGCTCCCAGGACTGGCTACACCTTC. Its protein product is CASSAPRTGYTF.